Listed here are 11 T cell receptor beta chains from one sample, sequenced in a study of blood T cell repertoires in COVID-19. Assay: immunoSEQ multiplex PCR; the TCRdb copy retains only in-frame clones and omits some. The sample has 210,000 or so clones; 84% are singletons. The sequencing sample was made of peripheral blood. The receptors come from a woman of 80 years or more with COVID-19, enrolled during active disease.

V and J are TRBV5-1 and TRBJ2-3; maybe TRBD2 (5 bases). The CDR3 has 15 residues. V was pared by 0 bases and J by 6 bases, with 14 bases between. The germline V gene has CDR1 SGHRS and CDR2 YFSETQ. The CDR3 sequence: CASSLGGSLSDTQYF. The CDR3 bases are TGCGCCAGCAGCTTGGGCGGGTCCTTGTCGGATACGCAGTATTTT.

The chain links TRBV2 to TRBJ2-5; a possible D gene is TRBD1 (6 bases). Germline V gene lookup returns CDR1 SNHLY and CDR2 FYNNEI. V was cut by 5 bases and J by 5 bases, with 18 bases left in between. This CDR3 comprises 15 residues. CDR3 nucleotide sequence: TGTGCCAGCAGTCAGAACTGGGGGCTGGGGGAGACCCAGTACTTC. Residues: CASSQNWGLGETQYF.

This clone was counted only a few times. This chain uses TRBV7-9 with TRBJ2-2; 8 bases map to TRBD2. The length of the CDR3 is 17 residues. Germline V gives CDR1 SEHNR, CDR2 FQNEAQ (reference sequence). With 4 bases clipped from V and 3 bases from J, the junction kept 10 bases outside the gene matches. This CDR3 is CASSSMTSAPYTGELFF. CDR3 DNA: TGTGCCAGCAGCTCGATGACTAGCGCCCCATACACCGGGGAGCTGTTTTTT.

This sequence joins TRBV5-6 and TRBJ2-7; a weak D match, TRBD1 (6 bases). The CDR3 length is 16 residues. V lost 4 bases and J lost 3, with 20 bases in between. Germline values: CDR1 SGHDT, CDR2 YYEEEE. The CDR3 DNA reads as TGTGCCAGCAGCCCCCAGGGGACGGGATGGGGCTACGAGCAGTACTTC. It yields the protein CASSPQGTGWGYEQYF. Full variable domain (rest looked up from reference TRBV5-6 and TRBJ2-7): DAGVTQSPTHLIKTRGQQVTLRCSPKSGHDTVSWYQQALGQGPQFIFQYYEEEERQRGNFPDRFSGHQFPNYSSELNVNALLLGDSALYLCASSPQGTGWGYEQYFGPGTRLTVT.

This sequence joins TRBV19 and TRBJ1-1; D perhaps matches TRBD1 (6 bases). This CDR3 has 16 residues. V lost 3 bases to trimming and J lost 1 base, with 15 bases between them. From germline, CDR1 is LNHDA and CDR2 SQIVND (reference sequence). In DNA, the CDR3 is TGTGCCAGTAGTATTACAGGGATGGTGGGGAACACTGAAGCTTTCTTT. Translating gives CASSITGMVGNTEAFF.

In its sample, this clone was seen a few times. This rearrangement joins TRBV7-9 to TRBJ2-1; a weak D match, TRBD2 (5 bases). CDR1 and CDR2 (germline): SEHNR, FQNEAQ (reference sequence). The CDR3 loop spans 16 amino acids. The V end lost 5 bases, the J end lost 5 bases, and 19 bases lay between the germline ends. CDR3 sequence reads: CASSPLPLEGHNEQFF. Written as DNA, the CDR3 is TGTGCCAGCAGCCCCCTTCCCCTTGAGGGCCACAATGAGCAGTTCTTC.

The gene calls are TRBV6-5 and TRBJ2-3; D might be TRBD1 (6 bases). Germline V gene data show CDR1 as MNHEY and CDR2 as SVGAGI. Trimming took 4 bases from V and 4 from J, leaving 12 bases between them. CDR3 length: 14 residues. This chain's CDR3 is CASSSGPGADTQYF. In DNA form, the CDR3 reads TGTGCCAGCAGTTCGGGACCAGGGGCAGATACGCAGTATTTT.

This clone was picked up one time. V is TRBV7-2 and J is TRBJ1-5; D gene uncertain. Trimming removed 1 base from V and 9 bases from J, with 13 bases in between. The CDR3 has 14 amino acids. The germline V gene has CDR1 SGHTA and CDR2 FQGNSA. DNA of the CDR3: TGTGCCAGCAGCTTAGATGGCATGGCGGGGCCCCAGCATTTT. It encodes CASSLDGMAGPQHF.

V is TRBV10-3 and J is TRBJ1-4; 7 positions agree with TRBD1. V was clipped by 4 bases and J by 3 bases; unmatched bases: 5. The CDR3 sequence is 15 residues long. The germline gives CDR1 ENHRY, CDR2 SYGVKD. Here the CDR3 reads CAISATGSPNEKLFF. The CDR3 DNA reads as TGTGCCATCAGTGCGACAGGGTCGCCTAATGAAAAACTGTTTTTT.

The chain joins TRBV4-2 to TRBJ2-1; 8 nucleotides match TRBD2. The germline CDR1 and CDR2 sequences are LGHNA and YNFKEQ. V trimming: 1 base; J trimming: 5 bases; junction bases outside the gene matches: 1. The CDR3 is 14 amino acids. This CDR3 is CASSQVGGDNEQFF. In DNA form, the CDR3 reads TGTGCCAGCAGCCAAGTCGGGGGGGACAATGAGCAGTTCTTC.

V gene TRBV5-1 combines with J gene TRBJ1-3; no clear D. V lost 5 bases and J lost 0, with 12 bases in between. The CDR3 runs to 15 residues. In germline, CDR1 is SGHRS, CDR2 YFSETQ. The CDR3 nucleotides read TGCGCCAGCAGTCCTACAGTATCCTCTGGAAACACCATATATTTT. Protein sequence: CASSPTVSSGNTIYF. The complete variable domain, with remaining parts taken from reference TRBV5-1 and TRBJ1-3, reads KAGVTQTPRYLIKTRGQQVTLSCSPISGHRSVSWYQQTPGQGLQFLFEYFSETQRNKGNFPGRFSGRQFSNSRSEMNVSTLELGDSALYLCASSPTVSSGNTIYFGEGSWLTVV.